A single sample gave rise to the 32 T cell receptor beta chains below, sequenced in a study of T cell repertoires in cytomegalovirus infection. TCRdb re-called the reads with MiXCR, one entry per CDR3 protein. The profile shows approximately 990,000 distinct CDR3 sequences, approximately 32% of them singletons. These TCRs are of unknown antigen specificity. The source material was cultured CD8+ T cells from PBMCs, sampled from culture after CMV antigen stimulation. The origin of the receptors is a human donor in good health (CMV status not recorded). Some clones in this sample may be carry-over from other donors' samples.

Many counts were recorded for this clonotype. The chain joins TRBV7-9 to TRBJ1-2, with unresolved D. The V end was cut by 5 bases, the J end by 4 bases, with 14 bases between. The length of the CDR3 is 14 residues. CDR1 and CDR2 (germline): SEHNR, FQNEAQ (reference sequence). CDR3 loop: CASSEVGLIYGYTF. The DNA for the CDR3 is TGTGCCAGCAGCGAAGTGGGTTTGATCTATGGCTACACCTTC.

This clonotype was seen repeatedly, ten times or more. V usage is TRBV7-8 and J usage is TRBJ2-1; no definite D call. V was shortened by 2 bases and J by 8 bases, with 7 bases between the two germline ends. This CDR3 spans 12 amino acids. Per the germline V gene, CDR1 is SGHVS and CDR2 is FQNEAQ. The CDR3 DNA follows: TGTGCCAGCAGCTTATTTATGGATGAGCAGTTCTTC. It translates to CASSLFMDEQFF.

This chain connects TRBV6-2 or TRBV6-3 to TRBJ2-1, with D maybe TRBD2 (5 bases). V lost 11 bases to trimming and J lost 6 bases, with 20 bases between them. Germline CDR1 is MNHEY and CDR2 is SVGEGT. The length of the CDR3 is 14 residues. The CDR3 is CAVSGDLPLNEQFF. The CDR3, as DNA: TGTGCCGTTTCCGGGGATCTTCCCCTCAATGAGCAGTTCTTC.

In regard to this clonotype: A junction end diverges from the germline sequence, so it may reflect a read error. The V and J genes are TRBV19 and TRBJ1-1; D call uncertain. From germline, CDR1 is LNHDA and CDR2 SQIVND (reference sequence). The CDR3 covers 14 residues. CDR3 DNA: TGTGCCGGTAGTATCGGCGATTTGTCTGTTCCAGCTTTCTTT. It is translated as CAGSIGDLSVPAFF.

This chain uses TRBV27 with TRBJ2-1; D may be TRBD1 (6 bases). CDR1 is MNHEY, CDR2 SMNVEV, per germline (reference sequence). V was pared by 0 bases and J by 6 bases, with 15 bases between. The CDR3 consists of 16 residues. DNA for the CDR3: TGTGCCAGCAGTTTATCCAGGGGTGAAGGTCCCAATGAGCAGTTCTTC. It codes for CASSLSRGEGPNEQFF.

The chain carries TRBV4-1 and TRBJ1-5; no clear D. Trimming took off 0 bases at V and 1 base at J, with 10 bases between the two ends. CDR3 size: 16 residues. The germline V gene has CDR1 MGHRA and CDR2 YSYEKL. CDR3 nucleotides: TGCGCCAGCAGCCAAGAAGGTCATCCCAGCAATCAGCCCCAGCATTTT. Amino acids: CASSQEGHPSNQPQHF.

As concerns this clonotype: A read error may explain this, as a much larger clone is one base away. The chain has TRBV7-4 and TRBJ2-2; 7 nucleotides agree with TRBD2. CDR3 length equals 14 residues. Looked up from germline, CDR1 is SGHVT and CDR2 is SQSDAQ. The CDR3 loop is CVSPSGANTGELFF. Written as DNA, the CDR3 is TGTGTCAGCCCAAGCGGGGCGAACACCGGGGAGCTGTTTTTT.

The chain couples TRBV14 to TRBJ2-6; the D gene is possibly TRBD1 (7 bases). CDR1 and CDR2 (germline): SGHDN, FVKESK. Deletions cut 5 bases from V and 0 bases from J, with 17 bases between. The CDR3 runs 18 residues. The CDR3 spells CASSWGDSAFSGANVLTF. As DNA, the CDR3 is TGTGCCAGCAGCTGGGGGGACAGTGCCTTCTCTGGGGCCAACGTCCTGACTTTC.

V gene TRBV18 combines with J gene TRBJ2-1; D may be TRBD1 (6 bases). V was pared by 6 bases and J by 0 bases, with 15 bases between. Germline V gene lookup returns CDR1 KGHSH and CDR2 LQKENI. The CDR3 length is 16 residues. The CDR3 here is CASSPTDRSSYNEQFF. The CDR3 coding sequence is TGTGCCAGCTCCCCCACCGACAGGAGCTCCTACAATGAGCAGTTCTTC.

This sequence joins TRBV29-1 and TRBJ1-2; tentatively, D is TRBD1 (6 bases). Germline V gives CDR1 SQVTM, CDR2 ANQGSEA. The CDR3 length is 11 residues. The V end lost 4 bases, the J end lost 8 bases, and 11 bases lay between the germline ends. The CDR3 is CSVVGAGGYTF. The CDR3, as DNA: TGCAGCGTTGTGGGGGCAGGGGGCTACACCTTC.

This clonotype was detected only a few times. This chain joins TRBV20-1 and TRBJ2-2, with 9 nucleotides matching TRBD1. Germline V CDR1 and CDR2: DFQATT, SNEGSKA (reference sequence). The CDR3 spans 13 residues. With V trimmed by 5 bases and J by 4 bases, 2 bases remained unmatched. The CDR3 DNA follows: TGCAGTGCTTGGGACAGGGCCACCGGGGAGCTGTTTTTT. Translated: CSAWDRATGELFF.

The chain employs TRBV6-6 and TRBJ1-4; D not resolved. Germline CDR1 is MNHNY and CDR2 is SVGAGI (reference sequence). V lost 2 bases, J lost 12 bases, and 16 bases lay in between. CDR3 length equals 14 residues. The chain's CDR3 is CASSYGPTSLELFF. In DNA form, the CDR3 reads TGTGCCAGCAGTTACGGGCCGACCTCGCTCGAACTGTTTTTT.

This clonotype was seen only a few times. Here the CDR3 reads CASSLSGSGEAFF. CDR3 nucleotides: TGTGCCAGCAGTCTATCCGGATCGGGTGAAGCTTTCTTT. V gene TRBV7-9 combines with J gene TRBJ1-1; no clear D. CDR3 length equals 13 residues. V was clipped by 6 bases and J by 7 bases, with 15 bases between them. Germline V lookup: CDR1 SEHNR, CDR2 FQNEAQ (reference sequence).

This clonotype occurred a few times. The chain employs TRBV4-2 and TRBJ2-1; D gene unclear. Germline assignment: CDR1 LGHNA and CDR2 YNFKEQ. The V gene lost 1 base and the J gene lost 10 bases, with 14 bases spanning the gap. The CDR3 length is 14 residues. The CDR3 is CASSQGGASQEQFF. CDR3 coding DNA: TGTGCCAGCAGCCAAGGTGGAGCGAGTCAGGAGCAGTTCTTC.

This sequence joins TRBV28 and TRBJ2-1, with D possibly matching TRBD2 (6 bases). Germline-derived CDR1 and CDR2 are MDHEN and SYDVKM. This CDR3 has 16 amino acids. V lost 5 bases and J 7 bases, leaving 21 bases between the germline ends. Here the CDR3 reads CASSPRLGTLRNEQFF. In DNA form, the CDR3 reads TGTGCCAGCAGTCCCCGCCTTGGGACTCTCCGGAATGAGCAGTTCTTC.

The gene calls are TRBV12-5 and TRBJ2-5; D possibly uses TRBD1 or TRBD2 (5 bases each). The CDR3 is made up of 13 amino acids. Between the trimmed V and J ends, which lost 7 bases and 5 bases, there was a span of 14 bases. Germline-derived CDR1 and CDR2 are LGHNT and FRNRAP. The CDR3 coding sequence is TGTGCTAGTGCCCGGGGTTGGGGGGAGACCCAGTACTTC. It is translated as CASARGWGETQYF.

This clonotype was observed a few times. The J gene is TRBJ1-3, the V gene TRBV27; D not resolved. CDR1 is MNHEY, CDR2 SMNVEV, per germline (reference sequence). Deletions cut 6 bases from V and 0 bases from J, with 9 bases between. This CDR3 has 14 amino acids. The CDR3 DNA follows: TGTGCCAGCAGCCCAGCCAACTCTGGAAACACCATATATTTT. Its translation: CASSPANSGNTIYF.

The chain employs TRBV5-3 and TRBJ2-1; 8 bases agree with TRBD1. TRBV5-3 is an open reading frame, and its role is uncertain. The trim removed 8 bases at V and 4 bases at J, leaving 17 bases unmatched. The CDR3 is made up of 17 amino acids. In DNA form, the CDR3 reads TGTGCCAGCACCTCATATAGGGAAACAGGGGGGTACAATGAGCAGTTCTTC. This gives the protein CASTSYRETGGYNEQFF.

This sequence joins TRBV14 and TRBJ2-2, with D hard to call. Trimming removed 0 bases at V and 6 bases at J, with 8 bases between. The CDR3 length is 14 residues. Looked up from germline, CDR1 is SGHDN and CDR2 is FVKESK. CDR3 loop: CASSQDFTPGELFF. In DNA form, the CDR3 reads TGTGCCAGCAGCCAAGATTTTACCCCCGGGGAGCTGTTTTTT.

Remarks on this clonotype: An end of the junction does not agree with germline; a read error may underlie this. In nucleotides, the CDR3 is TGTACCAGCAGTTTGGGCGACTACAATGAGCAGTTCTTC. It codes for CTSSLGDYNEQFF. The chain is built from TRBV12-3 or TRBV12-4 and TRBJ2-1; D is ambiguous. The CDR3 extends over 13 amino acids.

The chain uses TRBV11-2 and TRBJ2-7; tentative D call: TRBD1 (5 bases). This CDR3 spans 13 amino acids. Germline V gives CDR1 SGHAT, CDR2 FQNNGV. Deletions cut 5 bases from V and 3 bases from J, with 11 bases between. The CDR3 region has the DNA TGTGCCAGCAGCACCGGACACTACTACGAGCAGTACTTC. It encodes CASSTGHYYEQYF.

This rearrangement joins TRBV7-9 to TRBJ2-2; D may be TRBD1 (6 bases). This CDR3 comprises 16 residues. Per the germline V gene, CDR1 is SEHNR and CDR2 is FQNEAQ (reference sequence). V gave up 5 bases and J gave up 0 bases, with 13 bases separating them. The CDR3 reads CASSLWTAANTGELFF. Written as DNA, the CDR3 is TGTGCCAGCAGCCTCTGGACAGCAGCGAACACCGGGGAGCTGTTTTTT.

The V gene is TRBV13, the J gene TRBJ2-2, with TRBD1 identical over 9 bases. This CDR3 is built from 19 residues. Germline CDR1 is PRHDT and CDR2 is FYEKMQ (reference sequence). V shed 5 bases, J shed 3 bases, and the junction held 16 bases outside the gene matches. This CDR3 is CASSPRSPWGQGDTGELFF. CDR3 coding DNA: TGTGCCAGCAGCCCCCGATCGCCCTGGGGACAGGGTGACACCGGGGAGCTGTTTTTT.

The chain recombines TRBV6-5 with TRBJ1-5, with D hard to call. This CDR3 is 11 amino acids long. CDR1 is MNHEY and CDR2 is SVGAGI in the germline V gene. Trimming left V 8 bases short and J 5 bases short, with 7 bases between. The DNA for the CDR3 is TGTGCCAGCGGAGCGGATCAGCCCCAGCATTTT. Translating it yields CASGADQPQHF.

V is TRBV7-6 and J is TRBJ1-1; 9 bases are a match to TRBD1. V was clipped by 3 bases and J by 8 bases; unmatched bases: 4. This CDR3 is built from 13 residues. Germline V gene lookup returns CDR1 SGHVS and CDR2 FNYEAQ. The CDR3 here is CASSFPGQGEAFF. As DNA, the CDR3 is TGTGCCAGCAGCTTTCCCGGACAGGGGGAAGCTTTCTTT. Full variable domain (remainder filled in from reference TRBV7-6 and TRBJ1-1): GAGVSQSPRYKVTKRGQDVALRCDPISGHVSLYWYRQALGQGPEFLTYFNYEAQQDKSGLPNDRFSAERPEGSISTLTIQRTEQRDSAMYRCASSFPGQGEAFFGQGTRLTVV.

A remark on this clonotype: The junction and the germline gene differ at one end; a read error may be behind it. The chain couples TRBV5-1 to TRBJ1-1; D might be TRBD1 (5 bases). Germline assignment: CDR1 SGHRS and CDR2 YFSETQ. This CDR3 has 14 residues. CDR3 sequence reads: CANSLDSGGTEAFF. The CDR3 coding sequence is TGCGCCAACAGCTTGGATTCGGGGGGCACTGAAGCTTTCTTT.

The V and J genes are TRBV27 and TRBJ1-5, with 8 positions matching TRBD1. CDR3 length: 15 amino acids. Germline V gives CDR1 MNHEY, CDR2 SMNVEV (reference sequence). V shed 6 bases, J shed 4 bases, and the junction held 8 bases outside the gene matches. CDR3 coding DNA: TGTGCCAGCAGCGGCTTGGACAGGGCGAATCAGCCCCAGCATTTT. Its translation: CASSGLDRANQPQHF.

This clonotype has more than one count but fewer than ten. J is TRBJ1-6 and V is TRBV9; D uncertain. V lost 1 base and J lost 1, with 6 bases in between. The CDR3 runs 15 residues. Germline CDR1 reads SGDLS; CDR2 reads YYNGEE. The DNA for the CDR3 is TGTGCCAGCAGCGTAAAGGGATCCTATAATTCACCCCTCCACTTT. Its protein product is CASSVKGSYNSPLHF. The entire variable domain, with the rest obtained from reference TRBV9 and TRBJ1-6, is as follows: DSGVTQTPKHLITATGQRVTLRCSPRSGDLSVYWYQQSLDQGLQFLIQYYNGEERAKGNILERFSAQQFPDLHSELNLSSLELGDSALYFCASSVKGSYNSPLHFGNGTRLTVT.

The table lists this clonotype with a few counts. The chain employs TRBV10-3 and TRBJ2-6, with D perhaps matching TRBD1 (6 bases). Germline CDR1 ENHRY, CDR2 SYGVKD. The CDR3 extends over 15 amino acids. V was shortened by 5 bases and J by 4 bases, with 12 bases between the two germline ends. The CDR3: CAISRTVNGANVLTF. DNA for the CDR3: TGTGCCATCAGTAGGACAGTCAACGGGGCCAACGTCCTGACTTTC.

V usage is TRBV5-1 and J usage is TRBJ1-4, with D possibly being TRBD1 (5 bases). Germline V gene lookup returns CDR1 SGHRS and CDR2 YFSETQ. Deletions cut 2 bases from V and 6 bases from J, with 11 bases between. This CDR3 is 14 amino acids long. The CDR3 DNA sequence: TGCGCCAGCAGCTTCGACAGCGAATATGAAAAACTGTTTTTT. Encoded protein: CASSFDSEYEKLFF.

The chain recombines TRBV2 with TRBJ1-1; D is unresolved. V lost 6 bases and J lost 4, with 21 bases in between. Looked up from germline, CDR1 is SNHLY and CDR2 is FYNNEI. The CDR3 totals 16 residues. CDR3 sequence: CASRADLGSDSTEAFF. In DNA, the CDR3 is TGTGCCAGCAGGGCCGACCTGGGAAGTGATAGCACTGAAGCTTTCTTT.

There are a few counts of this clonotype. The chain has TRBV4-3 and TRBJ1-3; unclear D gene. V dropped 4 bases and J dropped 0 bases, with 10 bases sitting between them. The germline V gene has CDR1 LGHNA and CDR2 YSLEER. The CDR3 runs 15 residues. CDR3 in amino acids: CASSRGFSSGNTIYF. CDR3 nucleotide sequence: TGCGCCAGCAGCCGAGGGTTCAGCTCTGGAAACACCATATATTTT.